Shown below are 18 T cell receptor beta chains from a single sample sequenced in a study of regulatory T cells in long-lasting Graves disease. Time point meaning: newly diagnosed GD, antithyroid drugs for less than 3 months. With RNA extracted from PBMCs as input, the TCR library was made. Arm-PCR of CDR3 regions with iRepertoire HTBI primers generated TCR beta libraries. One entry per CDR3 protein, called by TCRdb with MiXCR from the multiplex PCR reads. The table has about 320,000 distinct CDR3 sequences, 15% to 20% seen once. This sample comprised peripheral blood mononuclear cells (PBMCs), obtained at new diagnosis, from a patient treated with antithyroid drugs. Receptor source: a female donor with Graves disease.

This clonotype appeared a few times. The chain is built from TRBV5-1 and TRBJ2-7; D is ambiguous. Trimming shortened V by 0 bases and J by 0 bases, and 13 bases separated the two germline ends. The CDR3 sequence is 16 residues long. The germline V gene has CDR1 SGHRS and CDR2 YFSETQ. This CDR3 reads CASSLDTASSSYEQYF. CDR3 DNA sequence: TGCGCCAGCAGCTTGGATACAGCGTCGAGCTCCTACGAGCAGTACTTC.

About this clonotype: The missing conserved phenylalanine or tryptophan at the end of this CDR3 makes a read error likely. The chain has TRBV7-2 and TRBJ2-7; tentative D call: TRBD2 (6 bases). Gene TRBJ2-1 matches the end of the DNA better, so the J call may be wrong. Germline-derived CDR1 and CDR2 are SGHTA and FQGNSA. CDR3 size: 15 residues. CDR3 loop: CASSLLVGTYYEQFL. The CDR3 nucleotides are TGTGCCAGCAGCTTACTCGTCGGGACTTACTACGAGCAGTTCTTG.

This clonotype was seen ten or more times. This chain joins TRBV6-1 and TRBJ2-7; TRBD2 might be the D (5 bases). The CDR3 sequence is 12 residues long. CDR1 is MNHNS, CDR2 SASEGT, per germline. V lost 10 bases to trimming and J lost 5 bases, with 15 bases between them. The DNA for the CDR3 is TGTGCCACTCGACTCCCCGGGGACGAGCAGTACTTC. It translates to CATRLPGDEQYF.

This clonotype was detected many times. The CDR3, as DNA: TGTGCCAGCCAGTACAGAATAAGGGTCGTTAACACTGAAGCTTTCTTT. It translates to CASQYRIRVVNTEAFF. This sequence joins TRBV2 and TRBJ1-1; D gene unclear. Germline values: CDR1 SNHLY, CDR2 FYNNEI. Trimming removed 8 bases at V and 2 bases at J, with 21 bases between. This CDR3 is 16 amino acids long.

This clonotype was counted a few times. The genes are TRBV5-4 and TRBJ1-2; perhaps TRBD1 as D (6 bases). Germline V lookup: CDR1 SGHNT, CDR2 YYREEE (reference sequence). V was cut by 0 bases and J by 6 bases, with 12 bases left in between. CDR3 length: 14 residues. The CDR3, as DNA: TGTGCCAGCAGCTTGGGAGACAGGCCCCATGGCTACACCTTC. It encodes CASSLGDRPHGYTF.

On this clonotype itself: With a much larger clone just one base away, this may be a read error. The CDR3 region is CASRRSGTSEKTPQGTQYF. In nucleotides, the CDR3 is TGTGCCAGCAGAAGATCCGGGACTAGCGAGAAAACGCCCCAAGGGACCCAGTACTTC. This chain links TRBV7-9 with TRBJ2-5, with TRBD2 matching 10 bases. The CDR3 loop spans 19 amino acids. Germline V CDR1 and CDR2: SEHNR, FQNEAQ (reference sequence).

The V call is TRBV13, the J call TRBJ2-7, with 7 bases identical to TRBD1. The V gene's germline CDR1 is PRHDT and CDR2 FYEKMQ (reference sequence). V gave up 0 bases and J gave up 0 bases; unmatched junction bases: 8. The CDR3 contains 17 residues. The CDR3 DNA is TGTGCCAGCAGCTTAGGCTACAGGGGTGGGGACTCCTACGAGCAGTACTTC. It is translated as CASSLGYRGGDSYEQYF.

The sample holds many counts of this clonotype. The chain recombines TRBV27 with TRBJ1-2; TRBD1 might be the D (5 bases). Germline V gene lookup returns CDR1 MNHEY and CDR2 SMNVEV (reference sequence). V was pared by 7 bases and J by 3 bases, with 21 bases between. The CDR3 runs 16 residues. CDR3 amino acids: CASTSLSGGGDYGYTF. CDR3 DNA sequence: TGTGCCAGCACCTCATTATCTGGGGGGGGGGACTATGGCTACACCTTC.

Ten or more counts support this clonotype. The rearrangement uses TRBV6-1 and TRBJ2-7, with a weak D call TRBD1 (6 bases). V dropped 5 bases and J dropped 4 bases, with 12 bases sitting between them. The CDR3 loop spans 13 amino acids. Per germline, CDR1 MNHNS and CDR2 SASEGT. The DNA of the CDR3 is TGTGCCAGCAGTCCCACAGGGAAGTACGAGCAGTACTTC. Its protein is CASSPTGKYEQYF.

This clonotype was recorded a few times. This clone may be a read error of a much larger clone one base away. No conserved phenylalanine or tryptophan is present at the end of the CDR3, so a read error is the likely explanation. The DNA for the CDR3 is TGTGCCAGTAAAGGACAGGGGGCCGGCTATGGCTACACCCTC. It is translated as CASKGQGAGYGYTL. The chain has TRBV28 and TRBJ1-2; 11 positions agree with TRBD1. Trimming cost V 9 bases and J 4 bases; bases outside gene matches: 7. This CDR3 region has 14 residues. CDR1 and CDR2 (germline): MDHEN, SYDVKM.

This clonotype was detected many times. The chain carries TRBV19 and TRBJ1-5; TRBD1 might be the D (6 bases). V was trimmed by 1 base and J by 2 bases, leaving 9 bases between them. The CDR3 covers 15 residues. Germline V gene sequence: CDR1 LNHDA, CDR2 SQIVND (reference sequence). CDR3 region: CASSIGPGGNQPQHF. In DNA, the CDR3 is TGTGCCAGTAGTATAGGACCAGGGGGCAATCAGCCCCAGCATTTT.

At least ten counts were recorded for this clonotype. This chain connects TRBV6-2 or TRBV6-3 to TRBJ1-5, with 8 bases aligning to TRBD1. Germline-derived CDR1 and CDR2 are MNHEY and SVGEGT. The CDR3 consists of 15 residues. With 5 bases clipped from V and 1 base from J, the junction kept 4 bases outside the gene matches. The CDR3 region is CASSETGVSNQPQHF. The CDR3 DNA follows: TGTGCCAGCAGTGAGACAGGGGTAAGCAATCAGCCCCAGCATTTT.

There are many counts of this clonotype. This chain links TRBV7-9 with TRBJ1-1; 10 bases agree with TRBD1. V lost 5 bases and J lost 4; bases outside the gene matches: 7. Germline V gene data show CDR1 as SEHNR and CDR2 as FQNEAQ (reference sequence). The CDR3 is 15 residues long. The CDR3 DNA is TGTGCCAGCAGCATGACAGGGGGCATCGGCACTGAAGCTTTCTTT. Translating it yields CASSMTGGIGTEAFF.

Many counts were recorded for this clonotype. This chain joins TRBV12-3 or TRBV12-4 and TRBJ2-1; no clear D gene. V lost 6 bases to trimming and J lost 9 bases, with 12 bases between them. This CDR3 is built from 12 residues. In DNA form, the CDR3 reads TGTGCCAGCAGCCCGCAGTCTTTTGAGCAGTTCTTC. Translating gives CASSPQSFEQFF.

This clonotype occurred many times. The chain has TRBV27 and TRBJ1-2; unclear D gene. The CDR3 spans 14 residues. V was trimmed by 7 bases and J by 6 bases, leaving 18 bases between them. Germline loops: CDR1 MNHEY, CDR2 SMNVEV (reference sequence). The CDR3 region is CASTLYFGSDGYTF. The CDR3 DNA is TGTGCCAGCACCCTTTATTTCGGTTCGGATGGCTACACCTTC.

A remark on this clonotype: A far larger clone is only one base removed, so a read error is likely. The chain carries TRBV11-3 and TRBJ2-5; D remains ambiguous. Germline V gene data show CDR1 as SGHNT and CDR2 as YENEEA. The CDR3 has 14 amino acids. The DNA of the CDR3 is TGTGCCGGCAGCTTAGGCAGACTCCAAGAGACCCAGTACTTC. Translating gives CAGSLGRLQETQYF.

This clonotype was seen a few times. The chain recombines TRBV5-1 with TRBJ2-7; the match to TRBD2 covers 13 bases. V shed 4 bases, J shed 6 bases, and the junction held 7 bases outside the gene matches. The CDR3 is 15 residues long. CDR1 is SGHRS and CDR2 is YFSETQ in the germline V gene. CDR3 DNA sequence: TGCGCCAGCAGCCTGGGATGGACTAGCGGGAGCGAGCAGTACTTC. Translated, it gives CASSLGWTSGSEQYF. The variable domain in full, with the rest retrieved from reference TRBV5-1 and TRBJ2-7, is KAGVTQTPRYLIKTRGQQVTLSCSPISGHRSVSWYQQTPGQGLQFLFEYFSETQRNKGNFPGRFSGRQFSNSRSEMNVSTLELGDSALYLCASSLGWTSGSEQYFGPGTRLTVT.

This clonotype showed up many times. The V and J genes are TRBV30 and TRBJ2-2; D not certain. The CDR3 has 14 amino acids. V lost 1 base and J 1 base, leaving 7 bases between the germline ends. Looked up from germline, CDR1 is GTSNPN and CDR2 is SVGIG (reference sequence). The CDR3 sequence: CAWSGLVNTGELFF. Here the CDR3 DNA reads TGTGCCTGGAGTGGATTAGTGAACACCGGGGAGCTGTTTTTT.